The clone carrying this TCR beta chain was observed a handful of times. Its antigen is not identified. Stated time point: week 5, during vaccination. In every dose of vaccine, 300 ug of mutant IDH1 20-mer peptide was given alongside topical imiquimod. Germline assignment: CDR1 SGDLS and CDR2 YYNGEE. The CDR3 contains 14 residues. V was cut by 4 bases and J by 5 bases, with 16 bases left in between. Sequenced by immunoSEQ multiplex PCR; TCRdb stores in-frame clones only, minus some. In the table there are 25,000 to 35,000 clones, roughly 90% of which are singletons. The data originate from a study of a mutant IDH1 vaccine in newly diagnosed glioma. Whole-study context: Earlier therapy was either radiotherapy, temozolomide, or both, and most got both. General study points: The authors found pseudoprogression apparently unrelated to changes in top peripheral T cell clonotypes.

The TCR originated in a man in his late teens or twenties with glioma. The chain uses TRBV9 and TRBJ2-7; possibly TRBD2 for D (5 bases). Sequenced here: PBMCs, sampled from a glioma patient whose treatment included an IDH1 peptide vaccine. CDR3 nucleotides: TGTGCCAGCAGCCCCTACGTTAGCGCGGACGAGCAGTACTTC. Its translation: CASSPYVSADEQYF. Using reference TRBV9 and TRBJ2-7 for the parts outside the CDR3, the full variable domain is DSGVTQTPKHLITATGQRVTLRCSPRSGDLSVYWYQQSLDQGLQFLIQYYNGEERAKGNILERFSAQQFPDLHSELNLSSLELGDSALYFCASSPYVSADEQYFGPGTRLTVT.